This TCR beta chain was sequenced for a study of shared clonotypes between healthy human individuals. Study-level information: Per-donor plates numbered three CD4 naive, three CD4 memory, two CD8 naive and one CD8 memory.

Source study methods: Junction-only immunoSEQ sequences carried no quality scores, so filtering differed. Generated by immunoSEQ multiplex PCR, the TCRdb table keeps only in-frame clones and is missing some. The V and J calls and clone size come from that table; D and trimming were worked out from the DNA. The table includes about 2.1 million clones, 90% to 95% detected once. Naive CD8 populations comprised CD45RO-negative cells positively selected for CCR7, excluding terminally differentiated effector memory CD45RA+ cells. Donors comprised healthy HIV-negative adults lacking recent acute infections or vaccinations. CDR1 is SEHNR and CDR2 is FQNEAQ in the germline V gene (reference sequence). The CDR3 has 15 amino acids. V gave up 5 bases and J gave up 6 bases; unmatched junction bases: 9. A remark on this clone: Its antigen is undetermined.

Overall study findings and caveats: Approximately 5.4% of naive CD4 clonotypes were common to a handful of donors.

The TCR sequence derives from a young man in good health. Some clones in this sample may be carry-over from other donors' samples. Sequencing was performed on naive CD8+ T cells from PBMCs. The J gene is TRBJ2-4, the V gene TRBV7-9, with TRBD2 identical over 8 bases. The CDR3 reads CASSPGGEAGNIQYF. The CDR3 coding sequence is TGTGCCAGCAGCCCCGGGGGGGAGGCGGGAAACATTCAGTACTTC.